This TCR beta chain was sequenced during a study of regulatory T cells in long-lasting Graves disease. About the study: Patients with persistent Graves' disease had over 5 years of antithyroid drugs and persistent TSH receptor antibodies.

Time point defined: persistent/refractory GD, antithyroid drugs over 5 years with positive TRAb. Following extraction of RNA from PBMCs, that RNA was used to make the TCR library. Arm-PCR of CDR3 regions and iRepertoire HTBI primers were the basis on which TCR beta libraries were built. TCRdb analysed the multiplex PCR reads with MiXCR anew, one entry per CDR3 protein. The repertoire holds about 470,000 distinct CDR3 sequences, about 20% seen once, with about 8.3% in the top ten. This clonotype was seen ten or more times. The sequenced sample was peripheral blood mononuclear cells (PBMCs), obtained when the disease was refractory, from a patient treated with antithyroid drugs. The TCR comes from a female donor with Graves disease.

CDR3: CASSPHLGAGELFF. The CDR3 DNA reads TGTGCCAGCAGCCCTCACCTGGGAGCCGGGGAGCTGTTTTTT. The chain joins TRBV28 to TRBJ2-2; possible D gene TRBD2, 5 bases. V was clipped by 6 bases and J by 6 bases, with 14 bases between them. The CDR3 spans 14 residues. Germline loops: CDR1 MDHEN, CDR2 SYDVKM. The full variable domain, its missing parts supplied by reference TRBV28 and TRBJ2-2, is DVKVTQSSRYLVKRTGEKVFLECVQDMDHENMFWYRQDPGLGLRLIYFSYDVKMKEKGDIPEGYSVSREKKERFSLILESASTNQTSMYLCASSPHLGAGELFFGEGSRLTVL.